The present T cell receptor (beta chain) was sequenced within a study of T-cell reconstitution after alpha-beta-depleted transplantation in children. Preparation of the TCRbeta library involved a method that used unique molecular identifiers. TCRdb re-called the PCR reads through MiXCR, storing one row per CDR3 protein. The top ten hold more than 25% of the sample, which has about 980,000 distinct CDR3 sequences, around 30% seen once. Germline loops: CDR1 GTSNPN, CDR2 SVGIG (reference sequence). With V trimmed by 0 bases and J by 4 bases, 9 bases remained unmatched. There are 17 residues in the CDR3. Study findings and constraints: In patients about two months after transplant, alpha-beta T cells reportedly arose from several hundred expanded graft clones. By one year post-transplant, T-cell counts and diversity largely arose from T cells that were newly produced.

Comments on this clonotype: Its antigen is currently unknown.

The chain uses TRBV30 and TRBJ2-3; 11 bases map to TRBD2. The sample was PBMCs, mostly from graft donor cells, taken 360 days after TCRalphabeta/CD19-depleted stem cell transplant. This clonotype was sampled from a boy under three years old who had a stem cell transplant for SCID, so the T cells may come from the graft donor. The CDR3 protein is CAWSVLGSGGAADTQYF. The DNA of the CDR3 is TGTGCCTGGAGTGTATTAGGTAGCGGGGGGGCGGCAGATACGCAGTATTTT.